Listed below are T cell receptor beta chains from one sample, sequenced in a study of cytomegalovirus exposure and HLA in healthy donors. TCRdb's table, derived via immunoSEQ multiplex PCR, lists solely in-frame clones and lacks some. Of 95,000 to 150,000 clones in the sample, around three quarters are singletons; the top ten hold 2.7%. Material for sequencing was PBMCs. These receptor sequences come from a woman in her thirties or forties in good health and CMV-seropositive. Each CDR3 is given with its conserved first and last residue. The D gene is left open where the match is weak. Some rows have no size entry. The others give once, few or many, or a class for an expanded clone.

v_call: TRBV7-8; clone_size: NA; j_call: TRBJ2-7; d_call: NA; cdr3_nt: TGTGCCAGCAGCTCCCTACCCGGGACTGACTACGAGCAGTACTTC; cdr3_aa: CASSSLPGTDYEQYF
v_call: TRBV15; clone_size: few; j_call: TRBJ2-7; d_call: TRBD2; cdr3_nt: TGTGCCACCAGCAGACCTACTCTAGCGGGAGCCCCCTACGAGCAGTACTTC; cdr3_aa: CATSRPTLAGAPYEQYF
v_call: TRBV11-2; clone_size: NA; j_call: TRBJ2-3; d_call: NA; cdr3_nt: TGTGCCAGCAGCCGACGTCGAGGGGGGGCCGCAGATACGCAGTATTTT; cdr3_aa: CASSRRRGGAADTQYF
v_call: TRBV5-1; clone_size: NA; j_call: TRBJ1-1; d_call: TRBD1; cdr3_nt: TGCGCCAGCAGCCGTACAGGGGTCACTGAAGCTTTCTTT; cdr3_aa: CASSRTGVTEAFF
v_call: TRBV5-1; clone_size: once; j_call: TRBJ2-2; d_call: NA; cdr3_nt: TGCGCCAGCAGCTTGGAGGGGACCGGGGAGCTGTTTTTT; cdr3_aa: CASSLEGTGELFF
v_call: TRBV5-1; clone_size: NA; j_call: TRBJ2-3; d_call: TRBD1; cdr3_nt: TGCGCCAGCAGCCGTGGGACAGGGGTAGATACGCAGTATTTT; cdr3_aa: CASSRGTGVDTQYF
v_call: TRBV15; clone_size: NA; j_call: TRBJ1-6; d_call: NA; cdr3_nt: TGTGCCACCAGCAGAGATAGTACAGTTAATTCACCCCTCCACTTT; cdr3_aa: CATSRDSTVNSPLHF
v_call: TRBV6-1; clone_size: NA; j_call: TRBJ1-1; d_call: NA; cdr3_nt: TGTGCCAGCAGTGTACGACAAGGGGGCACTGAAGCTTTCTTT; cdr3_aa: CASSVRQGGTEAFF
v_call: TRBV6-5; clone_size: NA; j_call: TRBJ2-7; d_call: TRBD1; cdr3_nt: TGTGCCAGCAGACAGGGGGCTTACGAGCAGTACTTC; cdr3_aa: CASRQGAYEQYF
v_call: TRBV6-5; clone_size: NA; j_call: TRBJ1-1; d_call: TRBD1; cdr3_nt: TGTGCCAGCAGTTTCGGACAGGGGGTTGGCACTGAAGCTTTCTTT; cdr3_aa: CASSFGQGVGTEAFF
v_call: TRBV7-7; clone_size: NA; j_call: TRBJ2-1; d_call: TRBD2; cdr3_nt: TGTGCTAGCAGCTCGGGACTAGCGGGAGACAATGAGCAGTTCTTC; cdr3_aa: CASSSGLAGDNEQFF
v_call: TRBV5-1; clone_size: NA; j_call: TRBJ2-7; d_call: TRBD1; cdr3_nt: TGCGCCAGCAGCTGGCAACCCGGGACAGGGCTCTCCTACGAGCAGTACTTC; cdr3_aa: CASSWQPGTGLSYEQYF
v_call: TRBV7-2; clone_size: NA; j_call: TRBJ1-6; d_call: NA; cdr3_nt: TGTGCCAGCGGACTCAACAGGGCCTATAATTCACCCCTCCACTTT; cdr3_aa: CASGLNRAYNSPLHF
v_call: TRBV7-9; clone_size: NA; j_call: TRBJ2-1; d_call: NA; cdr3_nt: TGTGCCAGCAGCGAGAGCGGAACCTACAATGAGCAGTTCTTC; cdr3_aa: CASSESGTYNEQFF
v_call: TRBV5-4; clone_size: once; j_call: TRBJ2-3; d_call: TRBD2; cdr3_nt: TGTGCCAGCAGCTCGGGACTAGCGGGGGGGTCAGATACGCAGTATTTT; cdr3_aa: CASSSGLAGGSDTQYF
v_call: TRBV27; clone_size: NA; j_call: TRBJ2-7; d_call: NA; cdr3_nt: TGTGCCAGCAGTTTATCGACAGTCGCCTACGAGCAGTACTTC; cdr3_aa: CASSLSTVAYEQYF
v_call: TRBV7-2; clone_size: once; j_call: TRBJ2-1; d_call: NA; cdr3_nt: TGTGCCAGCAGCCAGTCCGGGACTTACTACAATGAGCAGTTCTTC; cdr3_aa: CASSQSGTYYNEQFF
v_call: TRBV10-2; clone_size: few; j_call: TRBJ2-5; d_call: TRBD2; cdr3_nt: TGCGCCAGCAGTGAGAGGCGCAGCGGGGGGGACCAGTACTTC; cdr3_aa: CASSERRSGGDQYF